These T cell receptor beta chains were read from a single sample in a study of CD8+ T cells in alopecia areata. Assay used: immunoSEQ multiplex PCR; TCRdb lists only in-frame clones, some missing. Among around 290,000 clones listed, roughly 64% were seen once. The specimen was CD4+ T cells sorted from blood, collected at week 24, from a patient treated with tofacitinib. The receptors derive from a human donor with alopecia areata. Each CDR3 is given with its conserved first and last residue. D genes are given only for firm matches. Not all rows give a size; the values are once, few, many and, for expanded clones, a class.

cdr3_length: 12; clone_size: -; v_call: TRBV30; d_call: -; j_call: TRBJ1-2; cdr3_nt: TGTGCCTGGAGTGTACCGAGGGGCGGCTACACCTTC; cdr3_aa: CAWSVPRGGYTF
cdr3_length: 14; clone_size: -; v_call: TRBV5-1; d_call: -; j_call: TRBJ2-7; cdr3_nt: TGCGCCAGCAAAACAGGCTCCCAGGTCGACGAGCAGTACTTC; cdr3_aa: CASKTGSQVDEQYF
cdr3_length: 15; clone_size: -; v_call: TRBV30; d_call: TRBD1; j_call: TRBJ2-1; cdr3_nt: TGTGCCTGGAGTGGGGGACAGGGTTCCTACAATGAGCAGTTCTTC; cdr3_aa: CAWSGGQGSYNEQFF
cdr3_length: 15; clone_size: -; v_call: TRBV19; d_call: TRBD1; j_call: TRBJ1-2; cdr3_nt: TGTGCCAGTAGTATCGAAACCTACAGGGGCTATGGCTACACCTTC; cdr3_aa: CASSIETYRGYGYTF
cdr3_length: 14; clone_size: -; v_call: TRBV29-1; d_call: -; j_call: TRBJ1-2; cdr3_nt: TGCAGCGTTTTTTACGGACCCCCTTCCTATGGCTACACCTTC; cdr3_aa: CSVFYGPPSYGYTF
cdr3_length: 16; clone_size: -; v_call: TRBV7-9; d_call: -; j_call: TRBJ1-5; cdr3_nt: TGTGCCAGCAGCACCCGTGGCACAAGCCGTAATCAGCCCCAGCATTTT; cdr3_aa: CASSTRGTSRNQPQHF
cdr3_length: 12; clone_size: once; v_call: TRBV29-1; d_call: -; j_call: TRBJ1-5; cdr3_nt: TGCAGCGTGGGAGAGCTCAATCAGCCCCAGCATTTT; cdr3_aa: CSVGELNQPQHF
cdr3_length: 15; clone_size: -; v_call: TRBV5-4; d_call: TRBD1; j_call: TRBJ1-1; cdr3_nt: TGTGCCAGCAGCTTGGAAACAGGGGGCATCACTGAAGCTTTCTTT; cdr3_aa: CASSLETGGITEAFF
cdr3_length: 16; clone_size: -; v_call: TRBV11-1; d_call: TRBD1; j_call: TRBJ2-1; cdr3_nt: TGTGCCAGCAGGATACCGGGACAGGGGAGCGGCGATGAGCAGTTCTTC; cdr3_aa: CASRIPGQGSGDEQFF
cdr3_length: 13; clone_size: -; v_call: TRBV4-3; d_call: -; j_call: TRBJ1-5; cdr3_nt: TGCGCCAGCAGCCAGCAGTCAGGAGGGCCCCAGCATTTT; cdr3_aa: CASSQQSGGPQHF
cdr3_length: 13; clone_size: once; v_call: TRBV4-2; d_call: -; j_call: TRBJ2-3; cdr3_nt: TGTGCCAGCAGCCAAGGGGTGTGGGGTACGCAGTATTTT; cdr3_aa: CASSQGVWGTQYF
cdr3_length: 16; clone_size: -; v_call: TRBV7-2; d_call: -; j_call: TRBJ1-5; cdr3_nt: TGTGCCAGCAGCCCCGCCGGGGTCGGGGGCCTTCAGCCCCAGCATTTT; cdr3_aa: CASSPAGVGGLQPQHF
cdr3_length: 15; clone_size: once; v_call: TRBV7-2; d_call: -; j_call: TRBJ1-6; cdr3_nt: TGTGCCAGCAGCCCTCTAGGGGCGGATCTTTCACCCCTCCACTTT; cdr3_aa: CASSPLGADLSPLHF
cdr3_length: 14; clone_size: -; v_call: TRBV7-3; d_call: -; j_call: TRBJ2-4; cdr3_nt: TGTGCCAGCAGCTTAGCGGGACCTATAAACATTCAGTACTTC; cdr3_aa: CASSLAGPINIQYF
cdr3_length: 15; clone_size: few; v_call: TRBV9; d_call: TRBD2; j_call: TRBJ2-1; cdr3_nt: TGTGCCAGCAGCCCCCGGACTAGCGGGGGGACAAAGCAGTTCTTC; cdr3_aa: CASSPRTSGGTKQFF
cdr3_length: 15; clone_size: once; v_call: TRBV10-3; d_call: -; j_call: TRBJ1-6; cdr3_nt: TGTGCCATCAGTGGCACGAGCTCCTATAATTCACCCCTCCACTTT; cdr3_aa: CAISGTSSYNSPLHF
cdr3_length: 13; clone_size: few; v_call: TRBV6-5; d_call: -; j_call: TRBJ2-5; cdr3_nt: TGTGCCAGCAGCCGGACGGTCCAAGAGACCCAGTACTTC; cdr3_aa: CASSRTVQETQYF
cdr3_length: 19; clone_size: -; v_call: TRBV23-1; d_call: -; j_call: TRBJ2-2; cdr3_nt: TGCGCCAGCAGTCAATCATGTAATTTGGGCCCTTCGAACACCGGGGAGCTGTTTTTT; cdr3_aa: CASSQSCNLGPSNTGELFF
cdr3_length: 12; clone_size: -; v_call: TRBV5-1; d_call: -; j_call: TRBJ2-7; cdr3_nt: TGCGCCAGCAGACCCGGGACGGCAGAGCAGTACTTC; cdr3_aa: CASRPGTAEQYF
cdr3_length: 13; clone_size: few; v_call: TRBV19; d_call: -; j_call: TRBJ2-2; cdr3_nt: TGTGCCAGTAGTATGCGACAGACCGGGGAGCTGTTTTTT; cdr3_aa: CASSMRQTGELFF
cdr3_length: 15; clone_size: -; v_call: TRBV9; d_call: TRBD1; j_call: TRBJ1-6; cdr3_nt: TGTGCCAGCAGCGTAGAGACAGGGAGAGATTCACCCCTCCACTTT; cdr3_aa: CASSVETGRDSPLHF
cdr3_length: 18; clone_size: -; v_call: TRBV30; d_call: TRBD1; j_call: TRBJ1-6; cdr3_nt: TGTGCCTGGAGTCTCGACCCGCGCCGACAGGGTTATAATTCACCCCTCCACTTT; cdr3_aa: CAWSLDPRRQGYNSPLHF
cdr3_length: 14; clone_size: -; v_call: TRBV6-6; d_call: -; j_call: TRBJ1-3; cdr3_nt: TGTGCCAGCACCGCAACAGGGTCTGGAAACACCATATATTTT; cdr3_aa: CASTATGSGNTIYF
cdr3_length: 16; clone_size: -; v_call: TRBV4-1; d_call: -; j_call: TRBJ1-2; cdr3_nt: TGCGCCAGCAGCCAAGATCAGTATAGTCCGATGTATGGCTACACCTTC; cdr3_aa: CASSQDQYSPMYGYTF
cdr3_length: 16; clone_size: -; v_call: TRBV4-1; d_call: -; j_call: TRBJ1-2; cdr3_nt: TGCGCCAGCAGCCAAGAAGGCGCGACGCTAGCTTATGGCTACACCTTC; cdr3_aa: CASSQEGATLAYGYTF
cdr3_length: 14; clone_size: few; v_call: TRBV29-1; d_call: -; j_call: TRBJ2-7; cdr3_nt: TGCAGCGTTGAAGGGGGACCGCCCGGGGACGAGCAGTACTTC; cdr3_aa: CSVEGGPPGDEQYF
cdr3_length: 15; clone_size: -; v_call: TRBV30; d_call: TRBD1; j_call: TRBJ1-1; cdr3_nt: TGTGCCTGGAGTCCGAAGACAGGGGAGTTTTCTGAAGCTTTCTTT; cdr3_aa: CAWSPKTGEFSEAFF
cdr3_length: 13; clone_size: -; v_call: TRBV6-5; d_call: TRBD2; j_call: TRBJ2-4; cdr3_nt: TGTGCCAGCAGGCGGGGGTCCGAAAACATTCAGTACTTC; cdr3_aa: CASRRGSENIQYF
cdr3_length: 15; clone_size: -; v_call: TRBV30; d_call: -; j_call: TRBJ2-7; cdr3_nt: TGTGCCTGGAGTGGTGGGATCGCCCCAACCTACGAGCAGTACTTC; cdr3_aa: CAWSGGIAPTYEQYF
cdr3_length: 15; clone_size: -; v_call: TRBV4-2; d_call: -; j_call: TRBJ1-2; cdr3_nt: TGTGCCAGCAGCCAAGACCCGTCGATAGAAGAGGGCTACACCTTC; cdr3_aa: CASSQDPSIEEGYTF